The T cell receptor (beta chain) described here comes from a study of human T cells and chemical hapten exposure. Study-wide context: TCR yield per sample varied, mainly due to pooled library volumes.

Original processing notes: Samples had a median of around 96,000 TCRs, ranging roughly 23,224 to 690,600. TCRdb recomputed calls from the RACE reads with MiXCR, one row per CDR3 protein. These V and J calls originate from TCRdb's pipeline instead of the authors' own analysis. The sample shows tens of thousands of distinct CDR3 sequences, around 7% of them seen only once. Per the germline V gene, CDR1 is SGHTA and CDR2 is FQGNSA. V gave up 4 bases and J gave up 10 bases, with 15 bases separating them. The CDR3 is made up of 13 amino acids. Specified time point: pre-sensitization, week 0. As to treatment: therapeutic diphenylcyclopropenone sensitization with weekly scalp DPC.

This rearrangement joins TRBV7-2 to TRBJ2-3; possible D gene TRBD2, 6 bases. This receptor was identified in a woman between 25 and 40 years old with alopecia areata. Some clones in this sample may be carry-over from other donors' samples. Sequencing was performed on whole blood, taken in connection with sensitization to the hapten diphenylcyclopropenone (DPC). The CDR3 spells CASSSDPGEAQYF. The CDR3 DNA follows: TGTGCCAGCAGCTCTGACCCGGGGGAGGCGCAGTATTTT.